This T cell receptor beta chain was identified during a study of blood T cell repertoires in COVID-19. Study in general: The study drew acute and convalescent COVID-19 samples from the United States, Italy and Spain. Sources were T cells, B-cell-depleted T cells, or PBMCs; the material itself was cDNA or gDNA.

In the original workflow: Estimates of nucleated cell counts were drawn from the amplification of reference gene primers. Some clones are missing from TCRdb's copy, which holds only in-frame ones; the method was immunoSEQ multiplex PCR. The D gene and trimming were derived from the DNA, and the V and J assignments and clone size from that table. Of a few hundred thousand clones in the sample, approximately 90% were seen once. Sequenced: peripheral blood. The TCR originated in a man aged 18 to 30 with active or convalescent COVID-19.

CDR3 residues: CASSLGLDTQYF. The CDR3 nucleotides read TGTGCCAGCAGTCTGGGACTAGATACGCAGTATTTT. This chain links TRBV28 with TRBJ2-3; D might be TRBD2 (6 bases). Germline V gives CDR1 MDHEN, CDR2 SYDVKM. V was clipped by 5 bases and J by 5 bases, with 8 bases between them. This CDR3 is built from 12 residues.